These 4 T cell receptor beta chains came from one sample sequenced in a study of post-analysis software for immune sequencing data. Study results and caveats: Patients showed TRBV5-6, TRBV5-1 and TRBV20-1 among a handful of TRBV segments more frequent than in controls.

TCR beta cDNA libraries included unique molecular identifiers. Each CDR3 protein gets one entry after TCRdb re-called the PCR reads with MiXCR. The sample yields 650,000 to 900,000 distinct CDR3 sequences, about 43% seen once. Their antigens remain unidentified. The sequenced material came from blood. Receptors were obtained from a girl aged 10 to 17 with multiple sclerosis.

V is TRBV10-3 and J is TRBJ1-2, with 10 nucleotides matching TRBD1. The trim removed 3 bases at V and 4 bases at J, leaving 8 bases unmatched. CDR1 is ENHRY and CDR2 is SYGVKD in the germline V gene. CDR3 size: 16 residues. The CDR3 reads CAISDPGTGDGYGYTF. The CDR3 DNA is TGTGCCATCAGTGACCCCGGGACAGGGGACGGCTATGGCTACACCTTC.

The chain carries TRBV10-2 and TRBJ1-5; 7 bases line up with TRBD1. The CDR3 spans 14 residues. V was pared by 2 bases and J by 4 bases, with 2 bases of the junction left unmatched. In germline, CDR1 is WSHSY, CDR2 SAAADI. The CDR3 nucleotides read TGCGCCAGCAGTGAGGTGGGACAGAATCAGCCCCAGCATTTT. It translates to CASSEVGQNQPQHF.

With respect to this clonotype: Relative to the germline gene, one junction end is altered; a read error may explain this. The J gene is TRBJ2-7, the V gene TRBV6-6, with 7 nucleotides matching TRBD1. This CDR3 has 11 amino acids. Germline assignment: CDR1 MNHNY and CDR2 SVGAGI (reference sequence). CDR3 sequence: CAIATGYERYF. DNA for the CDR3: TGTGCCATCGCGACAGGGTACGAGCGGTACTTC.

The rearrangement joins TRBV3-1 to TRBJ2-1; 7 bases agree with TRBD2. CDR1 is LGHDT, CDR2 YNNKEL, per germline (reference sequence). V dropped 5 bases and J dropped 2; count of bases not matched to a gene: 6. There are 15 residues in the CDR3. In nucleotides, the CDR3 is TGTGCCAGCAGCGGACTAGAAAGACCCTACAATGAGCAGTTCTTC. Translated, it gives CASSGLERPYNEQFF.